This entry lists 20 T cell receptor beta chains sequenced from one sample in a study of blood T cell repertoires in COVID-19. Assay: immunoSEQ multiplex PCR; the TCRdb copy retains only in-frame clones and omits some. The repertoire holds some 250,000 clones, around 89% seen once, with roughly 10% in the top ten. Sequenced sample: PBMCs or T cells enriched from blood (not recorded which). The receptors were gathered from a man aged 35 to 55 who had recovered from COVID-19.

The chain couples TRBV3-1 (or the pseudogene TRBV3-2) to TRBJ2-5; weak D call: TRBD1 (6 bases). V was trimmed by 1 base and J by 1 base, leaving 13 bases between them. Germline V CDR1 and CDR2: LGHDT, YNNKEL (reference sequence). CDR3 length equals 16 residues. The CDR3 region has the DNA TGTGCCAGCAGCCAAGTTGGTCACAGGGCCCAAGAGACCCAGTACTTC. It encodes CASSQVGHRAQETQYF.

The chain carries TRBV3-1 (or the pseudogene TRBV3-2) and TRBJ2-7; 7 nucleotides match TRBD2. This CDR3 region has 16 residues. Germline loops: CDR1 LGHDT, CDR2 YNNKEL (reference sequence). Trimming cost V 0 bases and J 4 bases; bases outside gene matches: 9. The CDR3: CASSQEGRLAWYEQYF. Written as DNA, the CDR3 is TGTGCCAGCAGCCAAGAGGGGAGACTAGCTTGGTACGAGCAGTACTTC.

The CDR3 sequence is CASTDEVAGALQYF. CDR3 DNA sequence: TGTGCCAGCACCGACGAGGTAGCGGGAGCTTTGCAGTACTTC. The chain employs TRBV2 and TRBJ2-7, with 9 bases that match TRBD2. Germline V gene lookup returns CDR1 SNHLY and CDR2 FYNNEI. Germline trimming cut 7 bases from V and 9 bases from J; bases unmatched to any gene: 13. The CDR3 sequence is 14 residues long.

The gene calls are TRBV24-1 and TRBJ2-7, with 7 bases fitting TRBD1. The CDR3 has 15 amino acids. The V and J ends lost 3 bases and 0 bases, in that order; junction bases with no gene match: 4. The germline gives CDR1 KGHDR, CDR2 SFDVKD. The DNA for the CDR3 is TGTGCCACCAGTGATGGGACAGTCAGCTCCTACGAGCAGTACTTC. It codes for CATSDGTVSSYEQYF.

The chain couples TRBV10-2 to TRBJ2-7; TRBD1 agrees at 8 bases. This CDR3 is 14 amino acids long. The ends lost 4 bases at V and 5 bases at J; junction bases unmatched: 7. CDR1 WSHSY and CDR2 SAAADI come from the germline V gene. The CDR3 here is CASSGGQGKNEQYF. The CDR3 DNA follows: TGCGCCAGCAGTGGTGGACAGGGAAAAAACGAGCAGTACTTC.

The rearrangement uses TRBV15 and TRBJ2-7, with 7 nucleotides matching TRBD1. This CDR3 is built from 15 residues. The ends lost 2 bases at V and 2 bases at J; junction bases unmatched: 6. Germline CDR1 is LNHNV and CDR2 is YYDKDF (reference sequence). The CDR3 loop is CATSRTKDRTYEQYF. The CDR3, as DNA: TGTGCCACCAGCAGAACCAAGGACAGGACCTACGAGCAGTACTTC.

This sequence joins TRBV3-1 (or the pseudogene TRBV3-2) and TRBJ2-7; 7 bases map to TRBD2. Trimming removed 4 bases from V and 2 bases from J; junction bases left unmatched: 5. The CDR3 spans 14 residues. CDR1 and CDR2 from the germline V gene are LGHDT and YNNKEL (reference sequence). CDR3 nucleotides: TGTGCCAGCAGCCTTTGGGGGAGGGCCTACGAGCAGTACTTC. Protein: CASSLWGRAYEQYF.

This clone is a singleton in its sample. The genes are TRBV3-1 (or the pseudogene TRBV3-2) and TRBJ1-1; D call uncertain. Trimming shortened V by 0 bases and J by 10 bases, and 18 bases separated the two germline ends. There are 15 residues in the CDR3. The germline gives CDR1 LGHDT, CDR2 YNNKEL (reference sequence). The CDR3 nucleotides are TGTGCCAGCAGCCAAGAACTGGGAGCCGTAGCCCGAGCTTTCTTT. Translating it yields CASSQELGAVARAFF.

J is TRBJ2-7 and V is TRBV30; D is undetermined. V was pared by 3 bases and J by 2 bases, with 11 bases between. The CDR3 consists of 13 residues. CDR1 is GTSNPN, CDR2 SVGIG, per germline (reference sequence). CDR3 sequence: CAWRRAAAYEQYF. The CDR3 region has the DNA TGTGCCTGGAGGCGCGCCGCCGCCTACGAGCAGTACTTC.

The chain couples TRBV6-5 to TRBJ2-7; unclear D gene. V lost 8 bases to trimming and J lost 2 bases, with 7 bases between them. Germline CDR1 is MNHEY and CDR2 is SVGAGI. The CDR3 spans 11 residues. In DNA form, the CDR3 reads TGTGCCAGCGGGCGCACCTACGAGCAGTACTTC. Amino acid sequence: CASGRTYEQYF.

This chain joins TRBV28 and TRBJ1-1, with 10 positions matching TRBD1. Trimming at V came to 6 bases and at J to 5 bases, leaving 12 bases not matched to a gene. The germline CDR1 and CDR2 sequences are MDHEN and SYDVKM. This CDR3 has 16 residues. The DNA of the CDR3 is TGTGCCAGCAGACCTTCGACAGGGGGCATATGGACTGAAGCTTTCTTT. Translated: CASRPSTGGIWTEAFF.

V and J are TRBV7-9 and TRBJ2-7; 8 nucleotides agree with TRBD2. The junction had 13 bases not matched to a gene; V was cut back by 6 bases and J by 3 bases. Germline V gene sequence: CDR1 SEHNR, CDR2 FQNEAQ (reference sequence). The CDR3 sequence is 16 residues long. The DNA for the CDR3 is TGTGCCAGCAGAGAGACGGGAGGGCCAGGCGGCTACGAGCAGTACTTC. It is translated as CASRETGGPGGYEQYF.

CDR3 in DNA: TGTGCCAGCGGGGGGGGTAGCGGGAGAGCTGTCCAAGAGACCCAGTACTTC. Its protein is CASGGGSGRAVQETQYF. V usage is TRBV7-9 and J usage is TRBJ2-5; 9 nucleotides align to TRBD2. The CDR3 runs 17 residues. Per the germline V gene, CDR1 is SEHNR and CDR2 is FQNEAQ (reference sequence). With V trimmed by 8 bases and J by 1 base, 14 bases remained unmatched.

V and J are TRBV5-4 and TRBJ1-3, with a possible D match to TRBD1 (5 bases). Trimming took 3 bases from V and 4 from J, leaving 8 bases between them. There are 13 residues in the CDR3. Germline lookup yields CDR1 SGHNT and CDR2 YYREEE (reference sequence). The CDR3 DNA sequence: TGTGCCAGCAGCTCGGACATCGGAAACACCATATATTTT. Encoded protein: CASSSDIGNTIYF.

The chain carries TRBV18 and TRBJ2-1, with D perhaps TRBD2 (5 bases). CDR1 and CDR2 from the germline V gene are KGHSH and LQKENI. Trimming cost V 3 bases and J 9 bases, with 18 bases left between them. The CDR3 consists of 15 residues. The CDR3 bases are TGTGCCAGCTCACCCCGAACAAATCAAGAGGGTGAGCAGTTCTTC. It translates to CASSPRTNQEGEQFF. The whole variable domain, filled in from reference TRBV18 and TRBJ2-1, reads NAGVMQNPRHLVRRRGQEARLRCSPMKGHSHVYWYRQLPEEGLKFMVYLQKENIIDESGMPKERFSAEFPKEGPSILRIQQVVRGDSAAYFCASSPRTNQEGEQFFGPGTRLTVL.

This clone was picked up a small number of times. DNA of the CDR3: TGTGCCAGCTCACAGGGAAACGGGATAGCGGGCGGCTACACCTTC. Protein product: CASSQGNGIAGGYTF. The chain uses TRBV18 and TRBJ1-2; D is ambiguous. Germline V CDR1 and CDR2: KGHSH, LQKENI. Trimming took off 4 bases at V and 8 bases at J, with 20 bases between the two ends. This CDR3 has 15 residues.

A few counts support this clone. The V gene is TRBV2, the J gene TRBJ2-7; the match to TRBD1 covers 9 bases. This CDR3 contains 15 residues. From germline, CDR1 is SNHLY and CDR2 FYNNEI. V dropped 7 bases and J dropped 3; count of bases not matched to a gene: 10. The CDR3 loop is CASKKLGQGNYEQYF. The CDR3 region has the DNA TGTGCCAGCAAGAAATTGGGACAGGGAAACTACGAGCAGTACTTC.

The chain carries TRBV7-2 and TRBJ2-3; a possible D gene is TRBD2 (5 bases). Germline V gene sequence: CDR1 SGHTA, CDR2 FQGNSA. The ends were cut back, 5 bases at V and 0 bases at J, with 15 bases in the middle. The length of the CDR3 is 16 residues. Here the CDR3 DNA reads TGTGCCAGCAGCCTCTCCCGGCGGGCTAGCACAGATACGCAGTATTTT. Amino acids: CASSLSRRASTDTQYF. The full variable domain, with the rest looked up from reference TRBV7-2 and TRBJ2-3, is GAGVSQSPSNKVTEKGKDVELRCDPISGHTALYWYRQSLGQGLEFLIYFQGNSAPDKSGLPSDRFSAERTGGSVSTLTIQRTQQEDSAVYLCASSLSRRASTDTQYFGPGTRLTVL.

The V call is TRBV12-5, the J call TRBJ1-1; D is undetermined. This CDR3 comprises 13 residues. V was pared by 5 bases and J by 1 base, with 8 bases between. From germline, CDR1 is LGHNT and CDR2 FRNRAP. CDR3 DNA sequence: TGTGCTAGTGGTAAAACAGAGAACACTGAAGCTTTCTTT. Amino acid sequence: CASGKTENTEAFF.

This clone was seen ten or more times. The rearrangement links TRBV5-1 to TRBJ1-2, with D maybe TRBD1 (6 bases). There are 14 residues in the CDR3. Trimming took 3 bases from V and 2 from J, leaving 11 bases between them. Germline CDR1 and CDR2: SGHRS and YFSETQ. CDR3 sequence reads: CASSSKQGNYGYTF. As DNA, the CDR3 is TGCGCCAGCAGCTCGAAGCAGGGGAACTATGGCTACACCTTC.